This is a list of T cell receptor beta chains from one sample in a study of blood T cell repertoires in COVID-19. The assay was immunoSEQ multiplex PCR, and TCRdb's table has in-frame clones only and misses some. Among around 200,000 clones listed, over 75% were seen once. The source material was peripheral blood. These receptors were obtained from a man aged 45-65 years who had recovered from COVID-19. Both conserved end residues are part of each CDR3. D genes are given only for firm matches. Some rows have no size entry. The others give once, few or many, or a class for an expanded clone.

TRBD1	TRBJ1-2	-	TRBV28	TGTGCCAGCAGTTTAGGGACAGGGTTGTACTATGGCTACACCTTC	CASSLGTGLYYGYTF
-	TRBJ1-4	-	TRBV28	TGTGCCAGCAGTTCCAGAAGTAATGAAAAACTGTTTTTT	CASSSRSNEKLFF
TRBD2	TRBJ2-7	-	TRBV6-5	TGTGCCAGCAGCGGGACTAGCGGATACGAGCAGTACTTC	CASSGTSGYEQYF
TRBD1	TRBJ1-1	few	TRBV28	TGTGCCAGCAGTCCCCACAGGGGTTCCGTAACGAACACTGAAGCTTTCTTT	CASSPHRGSVTNTEAFF
-	TRBJ1-2	-	TRBV27	TGTGCCAGCAGTTCCCGGGTGGGTGGTGGCTATGGCTACACCTTC	CASSSRVGGGYGYTF
-	TRBJ2-5	-	TRBV10-1	TGCGCCAGCAGTATGGGGGGTCAAGAGACCCAGTACTTC	CASSMGGQETQYF
-	TRBJ2-3	-	TRBV4-1	TGCGCCAGCAGCCAAGACCCGGGAGCGTTCGAAGTGCGAGGTAGTTATACGCAGTATTTT	CASSQDPGAFEVRGSYTQYF
TRBD1	TRBJ2-5	-	TRBV29-1	TGCAGCGTTGCGGACGCCGGGACAGGAGAGACCCAGTACTTC	CSVADAGTGETQYF
-	TRBJ2-7	-	TRBV2	TGTGCCACGAGCCGGGACTTTTCCTACGAGCAGTACTTC	CATSRDFSYEQYF
TRBD2	TRBJ2-3	-	TRBV7-2	TGTGCCAGCAGCTTATGGGAACTAGCGGGAGGGCGCACAGATACGCAGTATTTT	CASSLWELAGGRTDTQYF
-	TRBJ1-1	-	TRBV10-1	TGCGCCAGCAGAGGACAGATGAACACTGAAGCTTTCTTT	CASRGQMNTEAFF
TRBD2	TRBJ2-1	-	TRBV4-2	TGTGCCAGCAGCGCCCGGACTAGCGGGAGTAGTTCCTACAATGAGCAGTTCTTC	CASSARTSGSSSYNEQFF
TRBD2	TRBJ2-3	few	TRBV4-1	TGCGCCAGCAGCCCAAATCCTTTCGGGACTAGCGGGAGCGGGTGGTTCGTAGATACGCAGTATTTT	CASSPNPFGTSGSGWFVDTQYF
-	TRBJ1-2	-	TRBV11-2	TGTGCCAGCAGTCCCGGTGGGGGGGCCTATGGCTACACCTTC	CASSPGGGAYGYTF
TRBD2	TRBJ2-1	-	TRBV6-7	TGTGCCAGCAGTTCCCATAGCGGGAATTCCTGTGAGCAGTTCTTC	CASSSHSGNSCEQFF
-	TRBJ2-3	-	TRBV20-1	TGCAGTGCTAGTCGAGGGCTCCCAGGTGCAGATACGCAGTATTTT	CSASRGLPGADTQYF
-	TRBJ2-3	once	TRBV5-1	TGCGCCAGCAGCTTGGGATCGACTAGCACAGATACGCAGTATTTT	CASSLGSTSTDTQYF
-	TRBJ1-6	-	TRBV3-1/TRBV3-2	TGTGCCAGCAGCGTAGGGGCCGTGATGACCCTCCACTTT	CASSVGAVMTLHF
TRBD2	TRBJ2-3	-	TRBV9	TGTGCCAGCAGCGTTCGACTAGCGGCCACAGATACGCAGTATTTT	CASSVRLAATDTQYF
TRBD1	TRBJ2-5	-	TRBV7-9	TGTGCCAGCAGCTTCGCAACAGGGGGCGGTCAAGAGACCCAGTACTTC	CASSFATGGGQETQYF
TRBD2	TRBJ2-5	-	TRBV7-9	TGTGCCAGCAGCTTAGGACTAGCGGGGCCTCCTCAAGAGACCCAGTACTTC	CASSLGLAGPPQETQYF
-	TRBJ1-6	once	TRBV30	TGTGCCTGGAGTGTTTACTTCGGGAATTCACCCCTCCACTTT	CAWSVYFGNSPLHF
TRBD2	TRBJ2-7	once	TRBV18	TGTGCCAGCTCACCATCTAGCGGGATGTACGAGCAGTACTTC	CASSPSSGMYEQYF
TRBD1	TRBJ2-7	-	TRBV27	TGTGCCAGCCGGGACAGGTACGAGCAGTACTTC	CASRDRYEQYF
-	TRBJ2-7	-	TRBV7-3	TGTGCCAGCAGCGCCAGCCTAGCAACCGGGAGTCGCGAGCAGTACTTC	CASSASLATGSREQYF
TRBD1	TRBJ2-5	-	TRBV18	TGTGCCAGCTCACAAACAGGGGTGTCAGAGACCCAGTACTTC	CASSQTGVSETQYF
TRBD1	TRBJ1-1	-	TRBV29-1	TGCAGCGTAGACACGGGACAGGGGGCTTGGGGTGAAGCTTTCTTT	CSVDTGQGAWGEAFF
-	TRBJ1-1	-	TRBV30	TGTGCCTGGAGTGCTCCCTCCCCAGCTTTCTTT	CAWSAPSPAFF
-	TRBJ2-3	-	TRBV19	TGTGCCAGTACCCCCCGGGGTACGTACACAGATACGCAGTATTTT	CASTPRGTYTDTQYF
TRBD2	TRBJ2-7	-	TRBV18	TGTGCCAGCTCCCTCGGTACCCCGTGGGGGGTAGCGGGAACCTACGAGCAGTACTTC	CASSLGTPWGVAGTYEQYF
TRBD2	TRBJ2-2	few	TRBV5-1	TGCGCCAGCAGCTCAACTAGCGGTAACACCGGGGAGCTGTTTTTT	CASSSTSGNTGELFF
TRBD1	TRBJ2-1	once	TRBV5-1	TGCGCCAGCACCCTCGATGGACAGGGGATTAACAATGAGCAGTTCTTC	CASTLDGQGINNEQFF
TRBD1	TRBJ1-5	-	TRBV7-3	TGTGCCAGCAGCCGGAGACAGGGTGGCAATCAGCCCCAGCATTTT	CASSRRQGGNQPQHF
-	TRBJ2-3	-	TRBV4-1	TGCGCCAGCAGCCAGGCCCGGGGTAACATCCTGGCAGATACGCAGTATTTT	CASSQARGNILADTQYF
-	TRBJ2-1	-	TRBV2	TGTGCCAGCAGGGCAGAGCGGTACAATGAGCAGTTCTTC	CASRAERYNEQFF